The 28 T cell receptor beta chains given below trace back to one sample, sequenced in a study of blood T cell repertoires in COVID-19. TCRdb keeps only in-frame clones here, not all; method: immunoSEQ multiplex PCR. Of around 200,000 clones in the sample, 85% were seen once. The specimen was PBMCs or T cells enriched from blood (not recorded which). These TCRs come from a man aged 40-49 years who had recovered from COVID-19.

The rearrangement joins TRBV6-5 to TRBJ2-2, with TRBD2 as a possible D gene (6 bases). Looked up from germline, CDR1 is MNHEY and CDR2 is SVGAGI. There are 14 residues in the CDR3. Trimming cost V 7 bases and J 4 bases, with 13 bases left between them. CDR3 residues: CASKSDSGTGELFF. In DNA, the CDR3 is TGTGCCAGCAAATCAGATAGCGGCACCGGGGAGCTGTTTTTT.

This clone was counted many times. The J gene is TRBJ2-5, the V gene TRBV7-6, with 8 bases aligning to TRBD2. Per germline, CDR1 SGHVS and CDR2 FNYEAQ. CDR3 length equals 15 residues. After removal of 5 bases from V and 5 bases from J, the junction contained 10 bases not matched to a gene. The CDR3 bases are TGTGCCAGCAGCCACGGGGGGGGACCAAGGGAGACCCAGTACTTC. Its protein product is CASSHGGGPRETQYF.

In this sample, this clone turned up once. The chain carries TRBV24-1 and TRBJ1-1; D unresolved. Germline CDR1 reads KGHDR; CDR2 reads SFDVKD. The CDR3 spans 13 residues. V shed 4 bases and J shed 4 bases, with 9 bases lying between them. CDR3 nucleotides: TGTGCCACCAGTGACACCCCCGGCACTGAAGCTTTCTTT. It specifies CATSDTPGTEAFF.

This sequence joins TRBV5-1 and TRBJ2-7; 10 bases fit TRBD2. J gave up 0 bases and V 5 bases, and 5 bases lay outside the gene matches. Germline CDR1 is SGHRS and CDR2 is YFSETQ. The CDR3 length is 15 residues. Here the CDR3 reads CASRTGTSASYEQYF. CDR3 bases: TGCGCCAGCAGAACCGGGACTAGCGCCTCCTACGAGCAGTACTTC.

This clone came up a few times. CDR3 sequence: CASSFRGYSNQPQHF. For the CDR3, the DNA is TGTGCCAGCAGTTTCCGGGGTTATAGCAATCAGCCCCAGCATTTT. The rearrangement joins TRBV6-2 or TRBV6-3 to TRBJ1-5; D is unclear. Germline assignment: CDR1 MNHEY and CDR2 SVGEGT. V dropped 4 bases and J dropped 0 bases, with 10 bases sitting between them. The CDR3 runs 15 residues.

The genes are TRBV9 and TRBJ2-3, with D hard to call. CDR1 and CDR2 from the germline V gene are SGDLS and YYNGEE. CDR3 length: 17 residues. The V end was cut by 4 bases, the J end by 0 bases, with 18 bases between. CDR3 sequence (DNA): TGTGCCAGCAGCCCCCCTCCGGCGGTTACTAGCACAGATACGCAGTATTTT. This encodes CASSPPPAVTSTDTQYF.

The chain uses TRBV10-3 and TRBJ1-6; 8 nucleotides line up with TRBD1. CDR1 ENHRY and CDR2 SYGVKD come from the germline V gene. The CDR3 runs 14 residues. Trimming cost V 2 bases and J 7 bases; bases outside gene matches: 1. The CDR3 region has the DNA TGTGCCATCAGTGAGCAGGGGGCAAATTCACCCCTCCACTTT. Protein: CAISEQGANSPLHF.

The chain is built from TRBV5-1 and TRBJ1-2; tentatively, D is TRBD1 (5 bases). The CDR3 has 15 amino acids. From germline, CDR1 is SGHRS and CDR2 YFSETQ. The V gene lost 4 bases and the J gene lost 4 bases, with 17 bases spanning the gap. This chain's CDR3 is CASSPEGSPAYGYTF. CDR3 bases: TGCGCCAGCAGCCCGGAGGGGAGCCCTGCCTATGGCTACACCTTC.

V usage is TRBV30 and J usage is TRBJ2-1; 7 bases map to TRBD1. This CDR3 region has 15 residues. The V gene end was trimmed by 8 bases and the J gene end by 1 base; junction bases not matched to a gene: 11. Looked up from germline, CDR1 is GTSNPN and CDR2 is SVGIG (reference sequence). The DNA for the CDR3 is TGTGCCGGGAATAGGGGGCGAGGGTCCTACAATGAGCAGTTCTTC. Amino acid sequence: CAGNRGRGSYNEQFF.

The gene calls are TRBV18 and TRBJ2-5; D gene uncertain. V lost 3 bases to trimming and J lost 1 base, with 6 bases between them. Germline loops: CDR1 KGHSH, CDR2 LQKENI. The CDR3 is 13 residues long. In DNA form, the CDR3 reads TGTGCCAGCTCACCCACAAGCCAAGAGACCCAGTACTTC. Its translation: CASSPTSQETQYF.

This clone occurred a few times. The genes are TRBV3-1 (or the pseudogene TRBV3-2) and TRBJ1-4; D is unresolved. The germline V and J ends were trimmed by 6 bases and 7 bases, with 12 bases remaining between them. CDR3 length: 13 amino acids. CDR1 and CDR2 from the germline V gene are LGHDT and YNNKEL (reference sequence). This chain's CDR3 is CASRSGQAEKLFF. Written as DNA, the CDR3 is TGTGCCAGCAGGAGCGGGCAGGCTGAAAAACTGTTTTTT.

This chain uses TRBV3-1 (or the pseudogene TRBV3-2) with TRBJ2-3; D uncertain. Trimming took off 2 bases at V and 2 bases at J, with 2 bases between the two ends. This CDR3 is 12 amino acids long. Germline V lookup: CDR1 LGHDT, CDR2 YNNKEL (reference sequence). The CDR3 protein is CASSQHTDTQYF. In DNA form, the CDR3 reads TGTGCCAGCAGCCAACACACAGATACGCAGTATTTT.

The chain joins TRBV6-6 to TRBJ1-4; tentative D call: TRBD1 (6 bases). The germline V gene encodes CDR1 MNHNY and CDR2 SVGAGI (reference sequence). The CDR3 has 15 amino acids. The V end was cut by 0 bases, the J end by 10 bases, with 15 bases between. The CDR3 protein is CASSYSGGESGKLFF. The CDR3 DNA sequence: TGTGCCAGCAGTTACTCAGGGGGGGAGTCGGGAAAACTGTTTTTT.

The chain uses TRBV18 and TRBJ2-7; 7 positions agree with TRBD1. Germline lookup yields CDR1 KGHSH and CDR2 LQKENI. The CDR3 totals 12 residues. V lost 5 bases, J lost 4 bases, and 2 bases stayed unmatched. The chain's CDR3 is CASSKTGYEQYF. DNA for the CDR3: TGTGCCAGCTCAAAGACAGGGTACGAGCAGTACTTC.

The V call is TRBV13, the J call TRBJ1-3; D call uncertain. This CDR3 contains 14 residues. Trimming pared 0 bases from V and 4 bases from J, leaving 7 bases between. Germline loops: CDR1 PRHDT, CDR2 FYEKMQ (reference sequence). CDR3 residues: CASSLGDSGNTIYF. CDR3 DNA: TGTGCCAGCAGCTTAGGTGACTCGGGAAACACCATATATTTT.

This sequence joins TRBV5-8 and TRBJ2-7; 7 bases are shared with TRBD2. The CDR3 contains 13 residues. Germline V lookup: CDR1 SGHTS, CDR2 YDEGEE. V lost 4 bases to trimming and J lost 4 bases; unmatched junction nucleotides: 5. CDR3 bases: TGTGCCAGCAGCACGGCGGGAGCTTACGAGCAGTACTTC. Translating it yields CASSTAGAYEQYF.

The CDR3 sequence is CASSFSYEQYF. DNA for the CDR3: TGTGCCAGCAGCTTCAGCTACGAGCAGTACTTC. This chain joins TRBV7-2 and TRBJ2-7; D unresolved. CDR3 length: 11 residues. V was shortened by 3 bases and J by 3 bases, with 3 bases between the two germline ends. Germline-derived CDR1 and CDR2 are SGHTA and FQGNSA.

This clone was observed a few times. The V gene is TRBV30, the J gene TRBJ2-2, with 12 bases lining up with TRBD2. J was trimmed by 3 bases and V by 0 bases; bases with no gene match: 8. The CDR3 is 18 residues long. Germline-derived CDR1 and CDR2 are GTSNPN and SVGIG (reference sequence). The CDR3 loop is CAWSVLLLAGGYTGELFF. For the CDR3, the DNA is TGTGCCTGGAGTGTACTGTTACTAGCGGGAGGATACACCGGGGAGCTGTTTTTT.

This clone came up a few times. The chain is built from TRBV4-1 and TRBJ1-6, with 12 bases matching TRBD1. Germline-derived CDR1 and CDR2 are MGHRA and YSYEKL. V was clipped by 2 bases and J by 10 bases; unmatched bases: 15. This CDR3 comprises 19 residues. CDR3 sequence reads: CASSQPSGDRGRGRSPLHF. The CDR3 region has the DNA TGCGCCAGCAGCCAACCCAGCGGGGACAGGGGGCGCGGAAGGTCACCCCTCCACTTT.

This sequence joins TRBV12-5 and TRBJ1-3; D is possibly TRBD1 (6 bases). The CDR3 has 20 amino acids. CDR1 and CDR2 from the germline V gene are LGHNT and FRNRAP. V lost 0 bases and J lost 4, with 25 bases in between. CDR3 amino acids: CASGLVDCMADRSSGNTIYF. The CDR3 DNA reads as TGTGCTAGTGGTTTGGTAGACTGCATGGCCGACAGGTCGTCGGGAAACACCATATATTTT.

The V and J genes are TRBV4-1 and TRBJ1-2, with 8 bases fitting TRBD1. The CDR3 covers 15 residues. Germline trimming cut 1 base from V and 7 bases from J; bases unmatched to any gene: 8. Germline V gives CDR1 MGHRA, CDR2 YSYEKL. CDR3: CASSQGVQGVGGYTF. The CDR3 DNA follows: TGCGCCAGCAGCCAAGGAGTACAGGGGGTTGGTGGCTACACCTTC.

The V gene is TRBV3-1 (or the pseudogene TRBV3-2), the J gene TRBJ2-7; D might be TRBD2 (6 bases). The V gene's germline CDR1 is LGHDT and CDR2 YNNKEL (reference sequence). This CDR3 region has 14 residues. V lost 1 base and J lost 1, with 8 bases in between. CDR3 in DNA: TGTGCCAGCAGCCAAGCGGCGGGGTCCTACGAGCAGTACTTC. The encoded protein is CASSQAAGSYEQYF.

The chain uses TRBV5-1 and TRBJ1-5; D might be TRBD1 (6 bases). The CDR3 extends over 15 amino acids. The germline gives CDR1 SGHRS, CDR2 YFSETQ. The germline V and J ends were trimmed by 4 bases and 4 bases, with 15 bases remaining between them. The CDR3: CASSLTGLRNQPQHF. CDR3 DNA: TGCGCCAGCAGCCTCACAGGGTTGAGGAATCAGCCCCAGCATTTT.

As to this clone: The sample contains more than one DNA sequence encoding this CDR3. This rearrangement joins TRBV7-9 to TRBJ2-7; TRBD2 agrees at 7 bases. Trimming took 0 bases from V and 2 from J; bases not matched to a gene: 1. Germline V gene sequence: CDR1 SEHNR, CDR2 FQNEAQ (reference sequence). This CDR3 has 14 amino acids. CDR3 protein: CASSLAGGAYEQYF. CDR3 in DNA: TGTGCCAGCAGCTTAGCGGGAGGGGCCTACGAGCAGTACTTC.

The rearrangement links TRBV25-1 to TRBJ1-1, with 8 bases lining up with TRBD1. Trimming cost V 6 bases and J 5 bases; bases outside gene matches: 8. CDR1 and CDR2 (germline): MGHDK, SYGVNS. The CDR3 runs to 14 residues. Written as DNA, the CDR3 is TGTGCCAGCAGCCAACAGGGGGGGATTACTGAAGCTTTCTTT. Its translation: CASSQQGGITEAFF.

This clone was counted between two and nine times. The J gene is TRBJ1-4, the V gene TRBV28; D might be TRBD1 (6 bases). Germline V CDR1 and CDR2: MDHEN, SYDVKM. V was shortened by 7 bases and J by 8 bases, with 20 bases between the two germline ends. This CDR3 is 15 amino acids long. CDR3 residues: CASISWRQGQEKLFF. Written as DNA, the CDR3 is TGTGCCAGCATATCATGGAGGCAGGGGCAAGAAAAACTGTTTTTT.

The chain uses TRBV11-2 and TRBJ2-4; 7 bases are shared with TRBD1. The CDR3 length is 18 residues. V shed 2 bases and J 0 bases; nucleotides not matched to a gene: 10. Germline V CDR1 and CDR2: SGHAT, FQNNGV. The CDR3 coding sequence is TGTGCCAGCAGCTTACCAGACAGGGCCGGGGTAGCCAAAAACATTCAGTACTTC. As protein: CASSLPDRAGVAKNIQYF.

V is TRBV27 and J is TRBJ2-1; 8 bases align to TRBD2. The germline V gene encodes CDR1 MNHEY and CDR2 SMNVEV (reference sequence). The CDR3 contains 13 residues. V trimming: 5 bases; J trimming: 9 bases; junction bases outside the gene matches: 6. The CDR3 region is CASSPWTSFEQFF. The CDR3 DNA sequence: TGTGCCAGCAGTCCGTGGACTAGCTTTGAGCAGTTCTTC.